One and the same sample provided the 32 T cell receptor beta chains below, sequenced in a study of T cell responses to AZD1222 COVID-19 vaccine. The repertoire was sequenced with immunoSEQ multiplex PCR; TCRdb's copy has only in-frame clones and lacks some. The table shows 120,000 or so clones, with approximately 94% occurring only once. Sequences were derived from peripheral blood, sampled 28 days after the second AZD1222 dose. The source of these receptors is an adult who received the AZD1222 COVID-19 vaccine.

The gene calls are TRBV11-3 and TRBJ1-6; tentative D call: TRBD1 (6 bases). Germline lookup yields CDR1 SGHNT and CDR2 YENEEA. The length of the CDR3 is 13 residues. V shed 3 bases and J shed 6 bases, with 6 bases lying between them. The CDR3 bases are TGTGCCAGCAGCTTGGACAGTAATTCACCCCTCCACTTT. Its protein is CASSLDSNSPLHF.

The gene calls are TRBV6-4 and TRBJ1-1; maybe TRBD1 (5 bases). CDR3 length: 13 residues. V dropped 3 bases and J dropped 4 bases, with 9 bases sitting between them. Germline V gives CDR1 MRHNA, CDR2 SNTAGT. Written as DNA, the CDR3 is TGTGCCAGCAGTGAGTACGGGGGCACTGAAGCTTTCTTT. It specifies CASSEYGGTEAFF.

V and J are TRBV5-1 and TRBJ2-7; weak D call: TRBD2 (6 bases). CDR1 is SGHRS and CDR2 is YFSETQ in the germline V gene. V was pared by 4 bases and J by 3 bases, with 11 bases between. This CDR3 is built from 13 residues. In DNA, the CDR3 is TGCGCCAGCAGCCCAGGGCGGGACTACGAGCAGTACTTC. Its protein is CASSPGRDYEQYF.

The chain links TRBV5-1 to TRBJ1-2; D gene uncertain. Germline V gives CDR1 SGHRS, CDR2 YFSETQ. Trimming stripped 0 bases from V and 4 bases from J, with 16 bases between. This CDR3 region has 16 residues. For the CDR3, the DNA is TGCGCCAGCAGCTTGGCGGAACGGACTCGTGGCTATGGCTACACCTTC. This gives the protein CASSLAERTRGYGYTF.

The count of this clone is one. V gene TRBV5-1 combines with J gene TRBJ1-6; maybe TRBD1 (5 bases). This CDR3 is built from 14 residues. The V end was cut by 4 bases, the J end by 5 bases, with 10 bases between. CDR1 and CDR2 (germline): SGHRS, YFSETQ. CDR3 bases: TGCGCCAGCAGCCCTGGGACTCATAATTCACCCCTCCACTTT. As protein: CASSPGTHNSPLHF.

The chain carries TRBV19 and TRBJ1-4; no reliable D call. The germline V and J ends were trimmed by 7 bases and 0 bases, with 15 bases remaining between them. The CDR3 runs to 16 residues. Per the germline V gene, CDR1 is LNHDA and CDR2 is SQIVND (reference sequence). The CDR3 coding sequence is TGTGCCAGTAAGGGTCAGTGGGCGGCAACTAATGAAAAACTGTTTTTT. It codes for CASKGQWAATNEKLFF.

This chain connects TRBV19 to TRBJ1-4, with TRBD1 identical over 9 bases. This CDR3 comprises 16 residues. Germline V gene sequence: CDR1 LNHDA, CDR2 SQIVND (reference sequence). J gave up 10 bases and V 6 bases, and 15 bases lay outside the gene matches. CDR3 residues: CASRLSGTGGAGKLFF. The CDR3 region has the DNA TGTGCCAGTAGACTATCGGGAACAGGGGGCGCCGGAAAACTGTTTTTT.

J is TRBJ2-1 and V is TRBV11-2, with 7 nucleotides matching TRBD1. Per the germline V gene, CDR1 is SGHAT and CDR2 is FQNNGV. V lost 5 bases, J lost 2 bases, and 6 bases stayed unmatched. CDR3 size: 15 residues. The CDR3 region has the DNA TGTGCCAGCAGCCCCAGGGGGACCACCTACAATGAGCAGTTCTTC. Its protein product is CASSPRGTTYNEQFF.

This sequence joins TRBV5-1 and TRBJ2-6, with D perhaps TRBD1 (5 bases). CDR3 length: 17 amino acids. Germline values: CDR1 SGHRS, CDR2 YFSETQ. V gave up 0 bases and J gave up 2 bases, with 12 bases separating them. CDR3 sequence (DNA): TGCGCCAGCAGCTTGGAAGGTGGGGCGCCTGGGGCCAACGTCCTGACTTTC. Translation: CASSLEGGAPGANVLTF. The complete variable domain, with remaining parts taken from reference TRBV5-1 and TRBJ2-6, reads KAGVTQTPRYLIKTRGQQVTLSCSPISGHRSVSWYQQTPGQGLQFLFEYFSETQRNKGNFPGRFSGRQFSNSRSEMNVSTLELGDSALYLCASSLEGGAPGANVLTFGAGSRLTVL.

The chain carries TRBV7-9 and TRBJ1-2, with TRBD1 as a possible D gene (5 bases). The CDR3 loop spans 14 amino acids. The germline CDR1 and CDR2 sequences are SEHNR and FQNEAQ (reference sequence). V was clipped by 5 bases and J by 1 base, with 11 bases between them. DNA of the CDR3: TGTGCCAGCAGCCGCGACAGTTTTAACTATGGCTACACCTTC. Protein: CASSRDSFNYGYTF.

The CDR3 spells CASNLGQDSYEQYF. CDR3 nucleotide sequence: TGCGCCAGCAATTTAGGACAGGACTCCTACGAGCAGTACTTC. The rearrangement joins TRBV10-2 to TRBJ2-7; 7 bases are shared with TRBD1. V lost 7 bases and J lost 0; bases outside the gene matches: 6. CDR3 length equals 14 residues. Germline loops: CDR1 WSHSY, CDR2 SAAADI.

The CDR3 is CASRMDRVNLDGYTF. The CDR3 region has the DNA TGTGCCAGCAGAATGGACAGGGTAAATCTGGATGGCTACACCTTC. The V gene is TRBV27, the J gene TRBJ1-2, with 8 bases identical to TRBD1. Germline loops: CDR1 MNHEY, CDR2 SMNVEV (reference sequence). V lost 6 bases, J lost 6 bases, and 12 bases stayed unmatched. CDR3 size: 15 residues.

This chain uses TRBV9 with TRBJ1-1; D perhaps matches TRBD1 (6 bases). The CDR3 is 14 residues long. V shed 6 bases and J shed 0 bases, with 12 bases lying between them. Germline CDR1 and CDR2: SGDLS and YYNGEE. CDR3 sequence: CASTQGILNTEAFF. The CDR3 DNA sequence: TGTGCCAGCACCCAGGGGATCTTGAACACTGAAGCTTTCTTT.

The CDR3 region has the DNA TGTGCCAGCAGTCCGGGACAGGGGTTCTCCAATGAGCAGTTCTTC. Amino acid sequence: CASSPGQGFSNEQFF. The gene calls are TRBV6-5 and TRBJ2-1; 10 nucleotides agree with TRBD1. Germline CDR1 MNHEY, CDR2 SVGAGI. The CDR3 is 15 amino acids. The V segment lost 5 bases and the J segment 6 bases; nucleotides outside the gene matches: 7.

The chain joins TRBV29-1 to TRBJ2-7; D not resolved. From germline, CDR1 is SQVTM and CDR2 ANQGSEA. The CDR3 totals 10 residues. The V and J ends lost 2 bases and 8 bases respectively, with 7 bases between them. The CDR3 region is CSVESDKQYF. CDR3 nucleotides: TGCAGCGTTGAATCTGATAAGCAGTACTTC.

The genes are TRBV6-6 and TRBJ2-7; D not resolved. With 4 bases removed from V and 3 bases from J, the gap between germline ends came to 10 bases. Per the germline V gene, CDR1 is MNHNY and CDR2 is SVGAGI (reference sequence). The CDR3 consists of 13 residues. CDR3 in amino acids: CASSSHTDYEQYF. The CDR3 DNA reads TGTGCCAGCAGTTCCCACACCGACTACGAGCAGTACTTC.

V and J are TRBV5-5 and TRBJ1-6; D not resolved. Germline assignment: CDR1 SGHKS and CDR2 YYEKEE (reference sequence). This CDR3 spans 15 amino acids. Trimming removed 4 bases at V and 0 bases at J, with 8 bases between. The CDR3 here is CASSPPGSYNSPLHF. In nucleotides, the CDR3 is TGTGCCAGCAGCCCTCCGGGCTCCTATAATTCACCCCTCCACTTT.

CDR3 sequence: CASSFGTGVKQFF. CDR3 bases: TGTGCCAGCAGTTTTGGTACCGGGGTAAAGCAGTTCTTC. This chain uses TRBV28 with TRBJ2-1; maybe TRBD2 (5 bases). This CDR3 spans 13 amino acids. Trimming cost V 3 bases and J 11 bases, with 14 bases left between them. In germline, CDR1 is MDHEN, CDR2 SYDVKM. Full variable domain (outside the CDR3, taken from reference TRBV28 and TRBJ2-1): DVKVTQSSRYLVKRTGEKVFLECVQDMDHENMFWYRQDPGLGLRLIYFSYDVKMKEKGDIPEGYSVSREKKERFSLILESASTNQTSMYLCASSFGTGVKQFFGPGTRLTVL.

CDR3 in DNA: TGTGCCAGCGGGGGACTGAGTAATTCACCCCTCCACTTT. It translates to CASGGLSNSPLHF. The chain combines TRBV6-5 with TRBJ1-6; perhaps TRBD1 as D (5 bases). V dropped 8 bases and J dropped 6 bases, with 11 bases sitting between them. The germline V gene encodes CDR1 MNHEY and CDR2 SVGAGI. There are 13 residues in the CDR3.

This chain links TRBV29-1 with TRBJ1-4; TRBD1 matches at 8 bases. The CDR3 length is 14 residues. Germline assignment: CDR1 SQVTM and CDR2 ANQGSEA. J gave up 7 bases and V 5 bases, and 9 bases lay outside the gene matches. The CDR3 nucleotides are TGCAGCGTTCTTGGACAGGGCCTCAGTGAAAAACTGTTTTTT. Translation: CSVLGQGLSEKLFF.

The rearrangement links TRBV15 to TRBJ2-1; 7 positions match TRBD2. Germline V lookup: CDR1 LNHNV, CDR2 YYDKDF (reference sequence). With 5 bases clipped from V and 7 bases from J, the junction kept 5 bases outside the gene matches. This CDR3 is 13 amino acids long. For the CDR3, the DNA is TGTGCCACCAGCTTCGGGGGGAATAATGAGCAGTTCTTC. Translated: CATSFGGNNEQFF.

This chain links TRBV4-1 with TRBJ1-6; tentatively, D is TRBD1 (6 bases). The CDR3 is 18 residues long. Germline CDR1 reads MGHRA; CDR2 reads YSYEKL. The V end lost 2 bases, the J end lost 8 bases, and 22 bases lay between the germline ends. Here the CDR3 reads CASSQTFSSAGAHSPLHF. The CDR3 DNA is TGCGCCAGCAGCCAAACGTTCTCCAGTGCAGGGGCTCATTCACCCCTCCACTTT.

This clone occurred once. The J gene is TRBJ1-2, the V gene TRBV4-1; a possible D gene is TRBD1 (6 bases). The CDR3 sequence is 15 residues long. CDR1 and CDR2 (germline): MGHRA, YSYEKL. Trimming cost V 4 bases and J 0 bases, with 12 bases left between them. For the CDR3, the DNA is TGCGCCAGCAGCCGGACAGCTGGGACTAACTATGGCTACACCTTC. Its translation is CASSRTAGTNYGYTF.

The rearrangement links TRBV7-9 to TRBJ1-4; a weak D match, TRBD1 (6 bases). This CDR3 has 15 amino acids. Germline CDR1 and CDR2: SEHNR and FQNEAQ (reference sequence). V was cut by 5 bases and J by 7 bases, with 17 bases left in between. The CDR3 nucleotides are TGTGCCAGCAGCACCTCAGGGGCCGGGGGTGAAAAACTGTTTTTT. Its translation is CASSTSGAGGEKLFF.

The chain is built from TRBV6-1 and TRBJ2-7; D gene unclear. Trimming left V 0 bases short and J 3 bases short, with 12 bases between. Per the germline V gene, CDR1 is MNHNS and CDR2 is SASEGT. This CDR3 spans 15 amino acids. CDR3 sequence: CASSEASRRNYEQYF. As DNA, the CDR3 is TGTGCCAGCAGTGAAGCCTCCCGGCGGAACTACGAGCAGTACTTC.

The chain carries TRBV6-2 or TRBV6-3 and TRBJ1-2; D uncertain. The CDR3 covers 15 residues. Trimming left V 5 bases short and J 0 bases short, with 13 bases between. Germline V gene data show CDR1 as MNHEY and CDR2 as SVGEGT. The CDR3 reads CASSGTLDSNYGYTF. The CDR3 DNA follows: TGTGCCAGCAGTGGAACGTTGGATTCTAACTATGGCTACACCTTC.

The chain joins TRBV21-1 to TRBJ2-7; the DNA was not used to check the table's D call, TRBD2. TRBV21-1 is assigned pseudogene status. This CDR3 region has 15 residues. CDR3 bases: TGTGCCAGCAGCGACCGCGGAGGGGTCGTAAACGAGCAGTACTTC. Its protein product is CASSDRGGVVNEQYF.

The chain recombines TRBV19 with TRBJ2-1; D may be TRBD2 (6 bases). From germline, CDR1 is LNHDA and CDR2 SQIVND (reference sequence). The CDR3 runs to 16 residues. V was pared by 1 base and J by 2 bases, with 12 bases between. The CDR3 here is CASSIAGSGPYNEQFF. The CDR3 coding sequence is TGTGCCAGTAGTATAGCGGGTAGCGGACCCTACAATGAGCAGTTCTTC.

J is TRBJ2-7 and V is TRBV3-1 (or the pseudogene TRBV3-2); D possibly corresponds to TRBD1 (6 bases). Germline CDR1 LGHDT, CDR2 YNNKEL (reference sequence). The V and J ends lost 1 base and 3 bases respectively, with 13 bases between them. This CDR3 has 15 amino acids. CDR3 residues: CASSQGILGGYEQYF. As DNA, the CDR3 is TGTGCCAGCAGCCAAGGGATTTTAGGGGGCTACGAGCAGTACTTC.

The V call is TRBV18, the J call TRBJ1-2, with a tentative D call TRBD1 (6 bases). The CDR3 is 16 residues long. Germline assignment: CDR1 KGHSH and CDR2 LQKENI. With 3 bases removed from V and 1 base from J, the gap between germline ends came to 15 bases. This chain's CDR3 is CASSPFRDTDNYGYTF. Here the CDR3 DNA reads TGTGCCAGCTCACCGTTTCGGGACACCGATAACTATGGCTACACCTTC.

J is TRBJ2-1 and V is TRBV6-5; possible D gene TRBD2, 6 bases. Germline-derived CDR1 and CDR2 are MNHEY and SVGAGI. Trimming took off 8 bases at V and 0 bases at J, with 14 bases between the two ends. The CDR3 extends over 15 amino acids. CDR3 amino acids: CASGWDLSSYNEQFF. In DNA, the CDR3 is TGTGCCAGCGGTTGGGACTTGAGCTCCTACAATGAGCAGTTCTTC.

The rearrangement links TRBV6-5 to TRBJ2-5; either TRBD1 or TRBD2 may supply D (5 bases each). CDR1 and CDR2 (germline): MNHEY, SVGAGI. Trimming shortened V by 3 bases and J by 4 bases, and 18 bases separated the two germline ends. The CDR3 is 16 amino acids. CDR3 coding DNA: TGTGCCAGCAGTTATTGGGCAGGGAGTTTAGGAGAGACCCAGTACTTC. Amino acids: CASSYWAGSLGETQYF.